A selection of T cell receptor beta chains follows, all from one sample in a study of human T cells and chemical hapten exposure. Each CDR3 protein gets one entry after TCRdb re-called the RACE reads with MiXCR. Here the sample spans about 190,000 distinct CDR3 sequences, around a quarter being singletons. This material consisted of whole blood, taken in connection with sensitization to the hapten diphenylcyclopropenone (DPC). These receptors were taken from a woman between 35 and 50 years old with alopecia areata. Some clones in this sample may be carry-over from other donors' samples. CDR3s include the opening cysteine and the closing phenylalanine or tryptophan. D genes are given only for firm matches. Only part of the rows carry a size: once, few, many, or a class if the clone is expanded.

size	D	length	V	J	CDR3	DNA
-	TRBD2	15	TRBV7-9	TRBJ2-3	CASSWTSGRTDTQYF	TGTGCCAGCAGCTGGACTAGCGGACGCACAGATACGCAGTATTTT
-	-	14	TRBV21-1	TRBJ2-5	CASSTGQSQETQYF	TGTGCCAGCAGCACCGGACAGAGCCAAGAGACCCAGTACTTC
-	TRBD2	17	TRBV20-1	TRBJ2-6	CSASGTSGSPGANVLTF	TGCAGTGCTAGTGGGACTAGCGGGAGCCCTGGGGCCAACGTCCTGACTTTC
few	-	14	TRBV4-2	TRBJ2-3	CASSQDGITDTQYF	TGTGCCAGCAGCCAAGACGGGATCACAGATACGCAGTATTTT
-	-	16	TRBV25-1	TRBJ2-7	CASSELGLGNPTREYF	TGTGCCAGCAGTGAGCTAGGCCTGGGTAATCCTACGAGGGAGTACTTC
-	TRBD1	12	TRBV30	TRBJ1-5	CAWSTGGQPQHF	TGTGCCTGGAGTACAGGGGGACAGCCCCAGCATTTT
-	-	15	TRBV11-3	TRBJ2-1	CASSLTGRAYNEQFF	TGTGCCAGCAGCTTGACGGGGCGGGCCTACAATGAGCAGTTCTTC
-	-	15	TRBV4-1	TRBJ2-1	CASSPGSRSYNEQFF	TGCGCCAGCAGCCCCGGGTCACGCTCCTACAATGAGCAGTTCTTC
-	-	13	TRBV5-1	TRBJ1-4	CASSWGANEKLFF	TGCGCCAGCAGCTGGGGGGCTAATGAAAAACTGTTTTTT
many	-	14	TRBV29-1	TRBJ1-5	CSVGGGMSNQPQHF	TGCAGCGTGGGGGGGGGAATGAGCAATCAGCCCCAGCATTTT
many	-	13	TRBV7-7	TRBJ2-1	CASSLGRNNEQFF	TGTGCTAGCAGCTTAGGAAGAAACAATGAGCAGTTCTTC
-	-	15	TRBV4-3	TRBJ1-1	CASSQARTAGTEAFF	TGCGCCAGCAGCCAAGCCCGGACTGCCGGAACTGAAGCTTTCTTT
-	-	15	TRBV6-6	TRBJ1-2	CASSYWDQPNYGYTF	TGTGCCAGCAGTTACTGGGACCAACCTAACTATGGCTACACCTTC
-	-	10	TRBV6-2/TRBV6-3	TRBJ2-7	CASAEDEQYF	TGTGCCAGCGCTGAGGACGAGCAGTACTTC
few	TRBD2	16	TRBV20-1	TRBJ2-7	CSARDPVLAVAYEQYF	TGCAGTGCTAGAGATCCCGTACTAGCGGTAGCATACGAGCAGTACTTC
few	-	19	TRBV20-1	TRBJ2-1	CSARDRSIWRDFSYNEQFF	TGCAGTGCTAGAGATAGGAGTATTTGGAGGGATTTCTCCTACAATGAGCAGTTCTTC
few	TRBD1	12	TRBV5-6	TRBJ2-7	CASSLGGQKKYF	TGTGCCAGCAGCTTGGGGGGACAGAAGAAGTACTTC